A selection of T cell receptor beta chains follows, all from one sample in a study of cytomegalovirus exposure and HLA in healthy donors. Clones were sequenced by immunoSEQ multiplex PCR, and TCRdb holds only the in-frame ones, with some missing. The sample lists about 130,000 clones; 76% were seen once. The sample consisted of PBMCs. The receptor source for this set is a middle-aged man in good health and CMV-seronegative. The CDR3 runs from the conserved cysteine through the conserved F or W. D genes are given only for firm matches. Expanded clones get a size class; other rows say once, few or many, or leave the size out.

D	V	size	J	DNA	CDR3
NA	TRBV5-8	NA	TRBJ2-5	TGTGCCAGCAGCTTCGTGAAAACAGGGGAGACCCAGTACTTC	CASSFVKTGETQYF
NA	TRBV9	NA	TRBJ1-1	TGTGCCAGCAGCCCTAGGTCCGGGGTCAGTCAAGCTTTCTTT	CASSPRSGVSQAFF
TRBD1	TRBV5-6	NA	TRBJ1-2	TGTGCCAGCAGCCCACAAGGGGGCTTCCGTGGCTACACCTTC	CASSPQGGFRGYTF
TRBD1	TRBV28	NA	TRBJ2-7	TGTGCCAGCAGGTCGGACAGGTTCCCCTACGAGCAGTACTTC	CASRSDRFPYEQYF
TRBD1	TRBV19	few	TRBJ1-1	TGTGCCAGTAGTAACAGGGGATATACTGAAGCTTTCTTT	CASSNRGYTEAFF
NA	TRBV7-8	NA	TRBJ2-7	TGTGCCAGCAGCTCCTACGGGAGCCCCCTCTCTTACGAGCAGTACTTC	CASSSYGSPLSYEQYF
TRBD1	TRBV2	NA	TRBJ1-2	TGTGCCAGCAGTCTAGGACAGGGGTCAAACTATGGCTACACCTTC	CASSLGQGSNYGYTF
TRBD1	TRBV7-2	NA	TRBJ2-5	TGTGCCAGCAGCAGCACCGGGACAGGGGCACGGGAGACCCAGTACTTC	CASSSTGTGARETQYF
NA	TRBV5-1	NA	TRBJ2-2	TGCGCCAGCAGCGTAGGAACAGGTCCGACCGGGGAGCTGTTTTTT	CASSVGTGPTGELFF
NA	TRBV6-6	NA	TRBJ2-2	TGTGCCAGCAGTACTAACACCGGGGAGCTGTTTTTT	CASSTNTGELFF
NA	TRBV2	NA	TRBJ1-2	TGTGCCAGCAGCGTTTTGTATGGCTACACCTTC	CASSVLYGYTF
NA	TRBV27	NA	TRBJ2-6	TGTGCCAGCAGTTCCAAGCGCGGAACAGGAGGGGCCAACGTCCTGACTTTC	CASSSKRGTGGANVLTF
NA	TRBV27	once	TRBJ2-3	TGTGCCAGCAGTTTATGGTCGGGAGTCCCAGATACGCAGTATTTT	CASSLWSGVPDTQYF
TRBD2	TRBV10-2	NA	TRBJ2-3	TGCGCCAGCAGTGTTAAAGCGGGAGGGCCGCAGAACACAGATACGCAGTATTTT	CASSVKAGGPQNTDTQYF
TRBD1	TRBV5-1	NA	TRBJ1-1	TGCGCCAGCAGCGCGGGTGGACAGGGGAACACTGAAGCTTTCTTT	CASSAGGQGNTEAFF
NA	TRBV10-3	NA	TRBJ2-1	TGTGCCACCGGCGGAGGGCAGAATAACAATGAGCAGTTCTTC	CATGGGQNNNEQFF
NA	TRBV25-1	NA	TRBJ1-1	TGTGCCAGCAACACGGCAGGGAAAACTTTCTTT	CASNTAGKTFF
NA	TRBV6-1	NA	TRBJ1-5	TGTGCCAGCAGTGAAGTAGGAGCAGGGGCGAGGCAGCCCCAGCATTTT	CASSEVGAGARQPQHF
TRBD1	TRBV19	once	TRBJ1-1	TGTGCCAGTAGTCCCACGGGGACAGTAACTGAAGCTTTCTTT	CASSPTGTVTEAFF
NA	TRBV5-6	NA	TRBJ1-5	TGTGCCAGCAGCCCCGCTTCGGGGCCCCAGCATTTT	CASSPASGPQHF
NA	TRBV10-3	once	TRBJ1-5	TGTGCCATCAGCGAGCAGGAACACAATCAGCCCCAGCATTTT	CAISEQEHNQPQHF
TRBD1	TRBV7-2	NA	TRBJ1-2	TGTGCCAGCACCTCTGACAGGGGCCTACCCTATGGCTACACCTTC	CASTSDRGLPYGYTF
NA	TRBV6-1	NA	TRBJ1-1	TGTGCCAGCAGTGAAATGAGAGGGACTGAAGCTTTCTTT	CASSEMRGTEAFF
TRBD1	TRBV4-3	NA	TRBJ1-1	TGCGCCAGCAGCCAAGAGACAGGGTTGAACACTGAAGCTTTCTTT	CASSQETGLNTEAFF
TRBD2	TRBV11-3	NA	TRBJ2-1	TGTGCCAGCAGCTTCTCTAGCGGGGGGGGTGAGCAGTTCTTC	CASSFSSGGGEQFF
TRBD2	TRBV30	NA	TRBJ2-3	TGTGCCTGTAAGGGACTAGCGGGAGCTGGAGATACGCAGTATTTT	CACKGLAGAGDTQYF
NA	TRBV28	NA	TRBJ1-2	TGTGCCAGCACCTCGGGTTATGGCTACACCTTC	CASTSGYGYTF
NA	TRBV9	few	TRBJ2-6	TGTGCCAGCAGCGGAGGTGGATCGGCCTCTGGGGCCAACGTCCTGACTTTC	CASSGGGSASGANVLTF
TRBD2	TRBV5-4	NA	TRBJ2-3	TGTGCCAGCAGCTTCAGGACGGGAGGCGCTAGCACAGATACGCAGTATTTT	CASSFRTGGASTDTQYF
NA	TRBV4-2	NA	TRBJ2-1	TGTGCCAGCAGCCAAGGTGTTCCTAGCAATGAGCAGTTCTTC	CASSQGVPSNEQFF
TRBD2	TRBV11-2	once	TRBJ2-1	TGTGCCAGCACCCAGGGACTAGCGGGCCGCTCCTACAATGAGCAGTTCTTC	CASTQGLAGRSYNEQFF
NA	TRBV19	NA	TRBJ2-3	TGTGCCGCACGGGACACCAGCACAGATACGCAGTATTTT	CAARDTSTDTQYF
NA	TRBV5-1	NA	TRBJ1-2	TGCGCCAGCAGCGAGGAGGGCGGCTACACCTTC	CASSEEGGYTF
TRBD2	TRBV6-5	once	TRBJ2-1	TGTGCCACCTCGTACGGACTAGCGAAATGGGATGAGCAGTTCTTC	CATSYGLAKWDEQFF
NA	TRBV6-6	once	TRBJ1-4	TGTGCCAGCAGCCCAAGACAGCCTAATGAAAAACTGTTTTTT	CASSPRQPNEKLFF
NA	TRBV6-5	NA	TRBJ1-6	TGTGCCAGCAGTTACGAGCGCAGCTCCTATAATTCACCCCTCCACTTT	CASSYERSSYNSPLHF
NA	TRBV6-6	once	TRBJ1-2	TGTGCCAGCAATCCCTCCGCTAACTATGGCTACACCTTC	CASNPSANYGYTF